The 13 T cell receptor beta chains in this list originate from one sample, sequenced in a study of T-cell memory formation after mild COVID-19. Each CDR3 protein is one row after TCRdb ran MiXCR on the 5' RACE reads. In the table there are 110,000 or so distinct CDR3 sequences, 15% to 20% of which are singletons. The material sequenced was PBMCs or a T cell subset sorted from them (not recorded which). These receptors were taken from a man aged 18 to 30 who had mild COVID-19 (a few samples of this study predate the infection). Cell type and time point are not known.

This clonotype has only a few counts. The rearrangement uses TRBV5-1 and TRBJ2-2; D gene ambiguous. This CDR3 is 15 amino acids long. Germline V CDR1 and CDR2: SGHRS, YFSETQ. Between the trimmed V and J ends, which lost 1 base and 6 bases, there was a span of 13 bases. CDR3 sequence reads: CASSLISLGPGELFF. CDR3 bases: TGCGCCAGCAGCTTGATCAGTTTAGGACCCGGGGAGCTGTTTTTT.

The chain employs TRBV5-4 and TRBJ1-2, with 7 bases fitting TRBD1. Germline trimming cut 0 bases from V and 2 bases from J; bases unmatched to any gene: 4. CDR1 SGHNT and CDR2 YYREEE come from the germline V gene (reference sequence). The CDR3 covers 15 residues. The CDR3 here is CASSLVTGRNYGYTF. CDR3 in DNA: TGTGCCAGCAGCTTGGTGACAGGGAGGAACTATGGCTACACCTTC.

This clonotype has just a few counts. This chain links TRBV18 with TRBJ1-1; D ambiguous. Per germline, CDR1 KGHSH and CDR2 LQKENI. The V end was cut by 4 bases, the J end by 6 bases, with 9 bases between. This CDR3 is built from 12 residues. CDR3 DNA sequence: TGTGCCAGCTCACAACCCGGCTCTGAAGCTTTCTTT. This gives the protein CASSQPGSEAFF.

The chain uses TRBV7-2 and TRBJ1-2; D remains ambiguous. The CDR3 length is 14 residues. Germline V gene lookup returns CDR1 SGHTA and CDR2 FQGNSA. Trimming took 2 bases from V and 5 from J, leaving 12 bases between them. The CDR3 DNA is TGTGCCAGCAGCTTAACAGAACTCTCTTATGGCTACACCTTC. Translated, it gives CASSLTELSYGYTF. The full variable domain, its missing parts supplied by reference TRBV7-2 and TRBJ1-2, is GAGVSQSPSNKVTEKGKDVELRCDPISGHTALYWYRQSLGQGLEFLIYFQGNSAPDKSGLPSDRFSAERTGGSVSTLTIQRTQQEDSAVYLCASSLTELSYGYTFGSGTRLTVV.

The sample holds many counts of this clonotype. This chain joins TRBV12-3 or TRBV12-4 and TRBJ2-1; 7 bases map to TRBD1. Trimming removed 6 bases from V and 0 bases from J; junction bases left unmatched: 5. This CDR3 contains 15 residues. The CDR3: CASRVTGSSYNEQFF. The DNA of the CDR3 is TGTGCCAGCAGAGTGACAGGGAGCTCCTACAATGAGCAGTTCTTC.

About this clonotype: One end of the junction fails to match germline, which may point to a read error. This rearrangement joins TRBV3-1 to TRBJ2-5, with D perhaps matching TRBD2 (5 bases). Germline assignment: CDR1 LGHDT and CDR2 YNNKEL (reference sequence). The CDR3 length is 15 residues. The CDR3 is CAISQEPRGAPTQYF. In nucleotides, the CDR3 is TGTGCCATCAGCCAAGAGCCCCGGGGAGCCCCGACCCAGTACTTC.

The rearrangement joins TRBV20-1 to TRBJ1-1, with D perhaps matching TRBD1 (5 bases). The germline V and J ends were trimmed by 6 bases and 2 bases, with 13 bases remaining between them. This CDR3 is 13 amino acids long. CDR1 is DFQATT and CDR2 is SNEGSKA in the germline V gene (reference sequence). In DNA, the CDR3 is TGCAGTGCCGGGACCTCTTTTAACACTGAAGCTTTCTTT. Protein: CSAGTSFNTEAFF.

This clonotype appeared a few times. The CDR3 is CASSSQSTDTQYF. CDR3 bases: TGTGCCAGCAGTTCTCAGAGCACAGATACGCAGTATTTT. V is TRBV28 and J is TRBJ2-3, with no clear D. Trimming stripped 4 bases from V and 0 bases from J, with 5 bases between. There are 13 residues in the CDR3. Germline V lookup: CDR1 MDHEN, CDR2 SYDVKM. The full variable domain, completed using reference TRBV28 and TRBJ2-3, is DVKVTQSSRYLVKRTGEKVFLECVQDMDHENMFWYRQDPGLGLRLIYFSYDVKMKEKGDIPEGYSVSREKKERFSLILESASTNQTSMYLCASSSQSTDTQYFGPGTRLTVL.

V usage is TRBV7-2 and J usage is TRBJ1-4; TRBD1 might be the D (6 bases). CDR1 is SGHTA, CDR2 FQGNSA, per germline. This CDR3 has 16 residues. V lost 1 base, J lost 11 bases, and 20 bases lay in between. This CDR3 reads CASSLGWGAPQNKLFF. DNA of the CDR3: TGTGCCAGCAGCTTAGGATGGGGGGCCCCCCAGAACAAACTGTTTTTT.

The table lists this clonotype with a few counts. The rearrangement links TRBV12-3 or TRBV12-4 to TRBJ1-6; D might be TRBD1 (6 bases). This CDR3 spans 14 amino acids. V gave up 6 bases and J gave up 7 bases, with 13 bases separating them. The chain's CDR3 is CASRQGRENSPLHF. DNA for the CDR3: TGTGCCAGCAGACAGGGACGGGAAAATTCACCCCTCCACTTT.

The chain is built from TRBV29-1 and TRBJ2-3; 12 positions match TRBD1. The CDR3 covers 19 residues. Trimming removed 0 bases from V and 6 bases from J; junction bases left unmatched: 16. CDR1 SQVTM and CDR2 ANQGSEA come from the germline V gene. The CDR3 coding sequence is TGCAGCGTTGAAGAAAGAGCTGTAGCGGGACAGGGGGCGAAGGATACGCAGTATTTT. It translates to CSVEERAVAGQGAKDTQYF.

This chain uses TRBV10-3 with TRBJ1-6; no clear D. The V and J ends lost 5 bases and 14 bases respectively, with 10 bases between them. Looked up from germline, CDR1 is ENHRY and CDR2 is SYGVKD. CDR3 length: 11 residues. This chain's CDR3 is CAISRPGALHF. In nucleotides, the CDR3 is TGTGCCATCAGTAGGCCCGGAGCCCTCCACTTT.

The chain's CDR3 is CASSLGQLDEQFF. In nucleotides, the CDR3 is TGTGCCAGCAGCTTGGGGCAGCTCGATGAGCAGTTCTTC. The chain couples TRBV7-6 to TRBJ2-1; TRBD1 is a possible D gene (5 bases). Trimming left V 3 bases short and J 8 bases short, with 11 bases between. CDR1 SGHVS and CDR2 FNYEAQ come from the germline V gene. The CDR3 extends over 13 amino acids.